This TCR beta chain was captured in a study of monozygotic twins with inflammatory bowel disease. Findings and limits, study-wide: Varied immunosuppressive treatments among patients may have increased repertoire variability.

CDR3 length equals 20 residues. Germline V lookup: CDR1 LGHNT, CDR2 FRNRAP. On this clonotype: Its antigen is not identified.

TCRdb reworked the 5' RACE reads into one entry per CDR3 protein, no DNA. The sample yields around 450,000 distinct CDR3 sequences, of which the top ten take up 2.4%. Input material: blood. This chain connects TRBV12-5 to TRBJ2-1; absent DNA, TCRdb's TRBD1 call cannot be checked. This clonotype was obtained from a human donor with ulcerative colitis or Crohn's disease, or a healthy co-twin of an affected twin (not recorded which). The CDR3 loop reads CASSRGPGDTQPSSYNEQFF.